This T cell receptor (beta chain) comes out of a study of tumor-infiltrating lymphocytes in primary liver carcinoma. Overall study findings and caveats: Compared with tumor region pairs, tumor-adjacent and tumor-blood pairs overlapped less.

Unsorted bulk tissue (roughly 17-33 mg) underwent RNA and DNA co-extraction. Resecting the tumor surgically was how the patients' primary liver carcinoma was treated. About this clonotype: Its antigen is still unknown.

V lost 2 bases, J lost 0 bases, and 8 bases lay in between. CDR1 and CDR2 from the germline V gene are MGHRA and YSYEKL. This CDR3 region has 15 residues. A primer in the constant region served to generate TCR beta cDNA from approximately 500 ng of total RNA. Three nested multiplex PCR rounds, a slightly modified ARM-PCR method, built the TCR beta libraries. Use of TRBV1-TRBV30 forward primers with a C-beta reverse primer characterized the first two PCR rounds, which lasted roughly 9 cycles each. TCRdb re-analysed the multiplex PCR reads in MiXCR, keeping a single row per CDR3 protein. The sample includes about 100,000 distinct CDR3 sequences, around 73% seen only once; the top ten take 12%.

The sample taken for sequencing was liver tumor tissue from sampling region 2. The sample's subset: tumor region T2, inferior pole. J is TRBJ2-1 and V is TRBV4-1; the D is unclear. The origin of this receptor is a woman aged 55-69 years with primary liver carcinoma and hepatitis B virus infection. CDR3: CASSQSDGSYNEQFF. The CDR3 DNA reads as TGCGCCAGCAGCCAATCCGATGGCTCCTACAATGAGCAGTTCTTC.